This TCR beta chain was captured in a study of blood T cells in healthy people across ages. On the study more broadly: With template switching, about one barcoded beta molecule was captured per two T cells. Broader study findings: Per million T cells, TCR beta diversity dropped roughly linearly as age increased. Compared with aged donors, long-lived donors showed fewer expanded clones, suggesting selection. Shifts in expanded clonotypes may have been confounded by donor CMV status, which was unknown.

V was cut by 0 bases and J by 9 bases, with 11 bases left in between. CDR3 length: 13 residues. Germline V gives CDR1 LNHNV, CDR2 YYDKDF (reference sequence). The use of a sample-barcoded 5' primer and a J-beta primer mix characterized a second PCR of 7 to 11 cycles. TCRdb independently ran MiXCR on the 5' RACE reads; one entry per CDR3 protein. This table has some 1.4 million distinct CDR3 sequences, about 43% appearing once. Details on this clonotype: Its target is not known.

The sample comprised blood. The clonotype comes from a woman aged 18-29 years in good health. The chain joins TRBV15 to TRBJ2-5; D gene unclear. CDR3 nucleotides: TGTGCCACCAGCAGAGAAGGCCGTGGGTCCCAGTACTTC. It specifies CATSREGRGSQYF.